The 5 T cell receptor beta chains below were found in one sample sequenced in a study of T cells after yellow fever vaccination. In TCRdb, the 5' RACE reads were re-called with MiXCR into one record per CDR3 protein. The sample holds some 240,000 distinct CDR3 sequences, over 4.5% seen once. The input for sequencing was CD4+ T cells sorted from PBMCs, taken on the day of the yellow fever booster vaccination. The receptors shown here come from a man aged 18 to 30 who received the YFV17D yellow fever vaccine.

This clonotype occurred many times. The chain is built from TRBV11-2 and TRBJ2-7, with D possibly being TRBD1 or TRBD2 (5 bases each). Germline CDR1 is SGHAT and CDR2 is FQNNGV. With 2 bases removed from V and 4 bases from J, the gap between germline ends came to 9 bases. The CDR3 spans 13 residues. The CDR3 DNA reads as TGTGCCAGCAGCTTACCAGGGAGTTACGAGCAGTACTTC. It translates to CASSLPGSYEQYF.

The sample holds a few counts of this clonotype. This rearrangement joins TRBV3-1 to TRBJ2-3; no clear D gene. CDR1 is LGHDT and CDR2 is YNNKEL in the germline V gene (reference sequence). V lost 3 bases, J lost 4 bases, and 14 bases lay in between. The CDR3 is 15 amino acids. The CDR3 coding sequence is TGTGCCAGCAGCCACCCGGTGGTGTCGGCAGATACGCAGTATTTT. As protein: CASSHPVVSADTQYF.

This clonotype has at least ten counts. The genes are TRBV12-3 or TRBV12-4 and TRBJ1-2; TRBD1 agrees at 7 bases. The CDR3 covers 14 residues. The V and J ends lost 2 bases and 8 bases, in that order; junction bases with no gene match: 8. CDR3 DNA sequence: TGTGCCAGCAGTTTAAATGACAGGGTGGAGGGCTACACCTTC. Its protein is CASSLNDRVEGYTF.

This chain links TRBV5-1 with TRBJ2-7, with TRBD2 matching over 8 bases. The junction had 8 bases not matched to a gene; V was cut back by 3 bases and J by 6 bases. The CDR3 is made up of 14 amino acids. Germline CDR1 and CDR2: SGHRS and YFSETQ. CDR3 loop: CASSYGGLGAEQYF. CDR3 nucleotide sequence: TGCGCCAGCAGCTACGGGGGACTAGGGGCCGAGCAGTACTTC.

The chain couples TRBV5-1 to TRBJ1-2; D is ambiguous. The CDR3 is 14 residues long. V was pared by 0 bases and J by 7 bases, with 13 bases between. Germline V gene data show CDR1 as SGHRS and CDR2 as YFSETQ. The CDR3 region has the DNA TGCGCCAGCAGCTTGGCCCTGGAGGGCGTTGGCTACACCTTC. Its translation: CASSLALEGVGYTF.